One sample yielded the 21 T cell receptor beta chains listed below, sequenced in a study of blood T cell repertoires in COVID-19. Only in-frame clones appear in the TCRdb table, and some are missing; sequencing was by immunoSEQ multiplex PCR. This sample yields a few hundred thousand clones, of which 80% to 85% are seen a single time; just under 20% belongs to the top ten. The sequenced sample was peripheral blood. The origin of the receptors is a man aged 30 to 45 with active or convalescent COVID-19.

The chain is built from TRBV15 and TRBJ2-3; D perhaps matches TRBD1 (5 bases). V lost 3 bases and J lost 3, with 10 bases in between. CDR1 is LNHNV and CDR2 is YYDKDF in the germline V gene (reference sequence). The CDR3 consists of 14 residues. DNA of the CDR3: TGTGCCACCAGCAGGTCAGGGTGGACAGATACGCAGTATTTT. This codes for CATSRSGWTDTQYF. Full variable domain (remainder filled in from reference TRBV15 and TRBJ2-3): DAMVIQNPRYQVTQFGKPVTLSCSQTLNHNVMYWYQQKSSQAPKLLFHYYDKDFNNEADTPDNFQSRRPNTSFCFLDIRSPGLGDTAMYLCATSRSGWTDTQYFGPGTRLTVL.

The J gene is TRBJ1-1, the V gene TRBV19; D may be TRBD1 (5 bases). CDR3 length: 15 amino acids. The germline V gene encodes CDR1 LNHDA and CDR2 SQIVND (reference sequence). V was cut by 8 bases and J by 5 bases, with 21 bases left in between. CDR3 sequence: CASQNSGLPGTEAFF. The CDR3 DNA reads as TGTGCCAGTCAGAACTCGGGACTCCCGGGAACTGAAGCTTTCTTT.

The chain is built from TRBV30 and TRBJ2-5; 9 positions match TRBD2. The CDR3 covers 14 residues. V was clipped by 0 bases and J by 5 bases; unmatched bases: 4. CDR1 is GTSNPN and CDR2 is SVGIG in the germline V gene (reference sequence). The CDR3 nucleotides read TGTGCCTGGAGTGTGTCTAGCGGGGTGGAGACCCAGTACTTC. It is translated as CAWSVSSGVETQYF.

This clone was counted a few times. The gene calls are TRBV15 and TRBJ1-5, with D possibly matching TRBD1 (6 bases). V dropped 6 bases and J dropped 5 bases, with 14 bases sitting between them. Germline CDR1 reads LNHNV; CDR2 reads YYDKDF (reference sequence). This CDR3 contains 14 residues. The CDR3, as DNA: TGTGCCACCAGAGGAGGACAGCGAGATCAGCCCCAGCATTTT. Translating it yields CATRGGQRDQPQHF.

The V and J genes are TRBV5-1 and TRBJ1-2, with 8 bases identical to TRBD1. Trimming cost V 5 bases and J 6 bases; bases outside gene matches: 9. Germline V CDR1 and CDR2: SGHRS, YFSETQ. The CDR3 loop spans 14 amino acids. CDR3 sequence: CASRRPDRVNGYTF. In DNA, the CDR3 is TGCGCCAGCAGACGCCCGGACAGGGTGAATGGCTACACCTTC.

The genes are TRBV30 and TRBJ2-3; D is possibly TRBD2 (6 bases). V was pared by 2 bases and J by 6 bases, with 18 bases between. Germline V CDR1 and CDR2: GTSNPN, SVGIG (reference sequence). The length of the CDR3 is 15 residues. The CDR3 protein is CAWSPFGGGQDTQYF. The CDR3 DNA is TGTGCCTGGAGTCCCTTTGGGGGAGGCCAGGATACGCAGTATTTT.

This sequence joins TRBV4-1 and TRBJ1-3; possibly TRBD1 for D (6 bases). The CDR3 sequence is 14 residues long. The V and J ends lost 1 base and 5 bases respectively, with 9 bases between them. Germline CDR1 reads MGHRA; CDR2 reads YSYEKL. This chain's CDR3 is CASSQGDTRNTIYF. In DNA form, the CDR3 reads TGCGCCAGCAGCCAAGGGGACACCCGAAACACCATATATTTT.

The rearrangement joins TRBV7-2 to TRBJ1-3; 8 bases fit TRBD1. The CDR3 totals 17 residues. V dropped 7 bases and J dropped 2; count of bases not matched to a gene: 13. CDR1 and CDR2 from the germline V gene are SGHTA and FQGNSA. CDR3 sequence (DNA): TGTGCCAGCAACCCGACCGGGACAGGCGGGACTGGAAACACCATATATTTT. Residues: CASNPTGTGGTGNTIYF.

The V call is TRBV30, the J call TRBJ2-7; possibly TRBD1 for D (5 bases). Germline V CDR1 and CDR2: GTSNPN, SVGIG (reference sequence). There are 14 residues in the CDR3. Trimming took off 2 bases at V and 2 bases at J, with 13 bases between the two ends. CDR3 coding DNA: TGTGCCTGGAGTCTTTGGGGCGGAACCTACGAGCAGTACTTC. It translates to CAWSLWGGTYEQYF.

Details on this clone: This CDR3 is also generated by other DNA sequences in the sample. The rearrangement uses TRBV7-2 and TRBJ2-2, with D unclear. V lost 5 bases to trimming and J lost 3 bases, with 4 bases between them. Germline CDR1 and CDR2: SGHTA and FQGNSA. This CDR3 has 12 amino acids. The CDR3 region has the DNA TGTGCCAGCAGCCCAGACACCGGGGAGCTGTTTTTT. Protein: CASSPDTGELFF. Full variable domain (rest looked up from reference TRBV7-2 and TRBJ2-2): GAGVSQSPSNKVTEKGKDVELRCDPISGHTALYWYRQSLGQGLEFLIYFQGNSAPDKSGLPSDRFSAERTGGSVSTLTIQRTQQEDSAVYLCASSPDTGELFFGEGSRLTVL.

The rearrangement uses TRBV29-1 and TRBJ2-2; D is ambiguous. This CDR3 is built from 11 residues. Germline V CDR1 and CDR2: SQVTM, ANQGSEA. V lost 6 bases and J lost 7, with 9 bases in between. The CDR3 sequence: CSVSFVGELFF. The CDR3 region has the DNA TGCAGCGTCTCTTTTGTCGGGGAGCTGTTTTTT.

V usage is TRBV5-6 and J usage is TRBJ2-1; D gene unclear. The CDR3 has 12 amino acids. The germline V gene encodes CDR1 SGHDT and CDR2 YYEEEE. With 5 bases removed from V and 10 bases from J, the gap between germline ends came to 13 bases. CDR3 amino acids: CASSDGLAEQFF. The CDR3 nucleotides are TGTGCCAGCAGTGACGGGTTAGCCGAGCAGTTCTTC.

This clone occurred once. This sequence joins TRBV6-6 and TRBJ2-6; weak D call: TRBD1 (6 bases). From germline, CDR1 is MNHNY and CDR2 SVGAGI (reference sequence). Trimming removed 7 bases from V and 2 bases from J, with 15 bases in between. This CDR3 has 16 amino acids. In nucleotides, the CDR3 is TGTGCCAGCATCGTCGCCCCAGGGGCTGGGGCCAACGTCCTGACTTTC. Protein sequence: CASIVAPGAGANVLTF.

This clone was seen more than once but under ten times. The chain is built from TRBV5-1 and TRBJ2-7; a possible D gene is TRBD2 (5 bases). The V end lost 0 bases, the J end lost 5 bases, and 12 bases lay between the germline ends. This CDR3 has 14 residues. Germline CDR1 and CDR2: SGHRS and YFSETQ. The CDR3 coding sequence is TGCGCCAGCAGCTTGGGGGGAGTGGAGGACGAGCAGTACTTC. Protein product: CASSLGGVEDEQYF.

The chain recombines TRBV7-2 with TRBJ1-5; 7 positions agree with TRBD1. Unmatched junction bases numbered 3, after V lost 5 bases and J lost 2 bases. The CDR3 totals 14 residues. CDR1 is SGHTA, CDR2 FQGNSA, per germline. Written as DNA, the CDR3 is TGTGCCAGCAGCCCAGACAGGGGCAATCAGCCCCAGCATTTT. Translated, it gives CASSPDRGNQPQHF.

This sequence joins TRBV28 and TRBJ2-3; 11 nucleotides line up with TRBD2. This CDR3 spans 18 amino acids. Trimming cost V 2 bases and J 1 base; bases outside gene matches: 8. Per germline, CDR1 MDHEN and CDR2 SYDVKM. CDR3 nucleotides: TGTGCCAGCAGTTTAATAGCGGGAGGGCCCTCAGGCACAGATACGCAGTATTTT. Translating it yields CASSLIAGGPSGTDTQYF.

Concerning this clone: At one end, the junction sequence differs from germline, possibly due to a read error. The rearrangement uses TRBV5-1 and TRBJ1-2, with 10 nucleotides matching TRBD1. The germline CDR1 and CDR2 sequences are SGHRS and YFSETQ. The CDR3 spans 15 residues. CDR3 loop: CASSLASGTGVRGFF. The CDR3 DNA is TGCGCCAGCAGCTTGGCCTCCGGGACAGGGGTACGCGGGTTCTTC.

CDR3: CASSLALGSNRLAGQLTGELFF. The CDR3 DNA follows: TGCGCCAGCAGCTTGGCCCTTGGATCAAATCGACTAGCGGGGCAACTCACCGGGGAGCTGTTTTTT. The chain recombines TRBV5-1 with TRBJ2-2, with 11 bases fitting TRBD2. Germline V gene data show CDR1 as SGHRS and CDR2 as YFSETQ. The CDR3 runs to 22 residues. V trimming: 0 bases; J trimming: 4 bases; junction bases outside the gene matches: 20.

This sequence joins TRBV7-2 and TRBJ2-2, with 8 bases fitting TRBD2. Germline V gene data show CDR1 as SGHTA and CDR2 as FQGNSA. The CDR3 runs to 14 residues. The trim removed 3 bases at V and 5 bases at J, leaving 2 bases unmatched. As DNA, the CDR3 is TGTGCCAGCAGCTTTTCGGGGGGGACCGGGGAGCTGTTTTTT. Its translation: CASSFSGGTGELFF.

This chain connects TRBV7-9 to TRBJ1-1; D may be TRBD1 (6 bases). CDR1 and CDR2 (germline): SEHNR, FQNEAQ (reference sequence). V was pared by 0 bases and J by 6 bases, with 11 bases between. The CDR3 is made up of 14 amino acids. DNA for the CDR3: TGTGCCAGCAGCTTAGCCCACCAGGGGTCTGAAGCTTTCTTT. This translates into CASSLAHQGSEAFF.

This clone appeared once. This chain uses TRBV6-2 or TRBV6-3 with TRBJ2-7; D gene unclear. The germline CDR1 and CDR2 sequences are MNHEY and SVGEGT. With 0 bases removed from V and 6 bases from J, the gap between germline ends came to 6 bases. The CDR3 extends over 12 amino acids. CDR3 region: CASSYSEFEQYF. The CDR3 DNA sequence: TGTGCCAGCAGTTACTCGGAGTTCGAGCAGTACTTC.